The present TCR beta chain was sequenced within a study of OX40 agonist ivuxolimab in advanced cancers. TCRdb's copy holds only in-frame clones and misses some; the assay was immunoSEQ multiplex PCR. The data show under 75,000 clones, about nine tenths seen once. The germline V and J ends were trimmed by 5 bases and 6 bases, with 9 bases remaining between them. The CDR3 is 12 residues long. Germline assignment: CDR1 PRHDT and CDR2 FYEKMQ (reference sequence). The sequence was obtained from an adult with an advanced solid tumor such as melanoma, head and neck, liver or kidney cancer. This sample comprised CD4+ or CD8+ T cells sorted from blood, obtained in a trial of the OX40 agonist ivuxolimab. The V and J genes are TRBV13 and TRBJ2-3; perhaps TRBD2 as D (5 bases). The CDR3 DNA follows: TGTGCCAGCAGCCGGGATGTGGATACGCAGTATTTT. This translates into CASSRDVDTQYF.